This T cell receptor beta chain comes out of a study of blood T cell repertoires in COVID-19. Study details: Sites across the United States, Italy and Spain contributed samples from acute and convalescent COVID-19. The analysed material was cDNA or gDNA that came from T cells, B-cell-depleted T cells, or PBMCs.

Trimming removed 1 base from V and 8 bases from J; junction bases left unmatched: 3. This CDR3 spans 13 amino acids. CDR1 SGHAT and CDR2 FQNNGV come from the germline V gene. As processed by the authors: The authors estimated nucleated cell counts from reference gene primer amplification. The data were produced by immunoSEQ multiplex PCR, yet TCRdb's version contains in-frame clones alone and is incomplete. Clonal size and the V and J genes are those of that table, whereas D and trimming came from the DNA. The data contain fewer than 250,000 clones, 82% of them singletons. The source of this sequence is a woman of 80 years or more with acute or convalescent COVID-19. The V call is TRBV11-2, the J call TRBJ1-2, with 8 nucleotides matching TRBD1. Source material: peripheral blood. This chain's CDR3 is CASSLAGGRGYTF. The CDR3 bases are TGTGCCAGCAGCTTAGCAGGGGGCAGAGGCTACACCTTC.